Presented here are 9 T cell receptor beta chains from one specimen sequenced in a study of blood T cell repertoires in COVID-19. Assay: immunoSEQ multiplex PCR; the TCRdb copy retains only in-frame clones and omits some. Here the sample spans 85,000 to 90,000 clones, about 84% being singletons. Specimen: peripheral blood. The receptors here all came from a human donor in a cohort sampled during active COVID-19.

The chain uses TRBV30 and TRBJ1-1, with D perhaps TRBD1 (5 bases). There are 13 residues in the CDR3. The germline V gene encodes CDR1 GTSNPN and CDR2 SVGIG (reference sequence). Trimming removed 0 bases at V and 5 bases at J, with 10 bases between. CDR3 sequence (DNA): TGTGCCTGGAGTGTACGGGGGGAAACTGAAGCTTTCTTT. Translated, it gives CAWSVRGETEAFF. The full variable domain, with the rest looked up from reference TRBV30 and TRBJ1-1, is SQTIHQWPATLVQPVGSPLSLECTVEGTSNPNLYWYRQAAGRGLQLLFYSVGIGQISSEVPQNLSASRPQDRQFILSSKKLLLSDSGFYLCAWSVRGETEAFFGQGTRLTVV.

CDR3 sequence reads: CASSLVASGTDTQYF. CDR3 coding DNA: TGCGCCAGCAGCTTGGTGGCTAGCGGAACAGATACGCAGTATTTT. The chain links TRBV5-1 to TRBJ2-3, with TRBD2 matching over 7 bases. This CDR3 contains 15 residues. Trimming took 0 bases from V and 3 from J; bases not matched to a gene: 4. Germline CDR1 and CDR2: SGHRS and YFSETQ.

The sample holds one count of this clone. The chain carries TRBV7-2 and TRBJ2-5; 11 bases are shared with TRBD1. Germline CDR1 SGHTA, CDR2 FQGNSA. Unmatched junction bases numbered 7, after V lost 5 bases and J lost 5 bases. The CDR3 loop spans 15 amino acids. CDR3 DNA: TGTGCCAGCAGCAAGGACAGGGGGCTTCTGGAGACCCAGTACTTC. It specifies CASSKDRGLLETQYF.

The chain is built from TRBV6-6 and TRBJ2-3, with TRBD2 matching over 14 bases. With 5 bases clipped from V and 3 bases from J, the junction kept 4 bases outside the gene matches. The CDR3 sequence is 16 residues long. Per the germline V gene, CDR1 is MNHNY and CDR2 is SVGAGI (reference sequence). The DNA for the CDR3 is TGTGCCAGCAGTCGCGGGACTAGCGGGGGTACAGATACGCAGTATTTT. It translates to CASSRGTSGGTDTQYF.

A single count supports this clone. The chain employs TRBV28 and TRBJ1-3, with a tentative D call TRBD1 (6 bases). Trimming removed 7 bases at V and 5 bases at J, with 12 bases between. CDR3 length equals 13 residues. CDR1 is MDHEN, CDR2 SYDVKM, per germline. CDR3 residues: CASTRGGRNTIYF. CDR3 nucleotide sequence: TGTGCCAGCACGCGAGGGGGAAGAAACACCATATATTTT.

The rearrangement links TRBV29-1 to TRBJ1-2; D possibly corresponds to TRBD1 (6 bases). The CDR3 has 14 residues. V was shortened by 6 bases and J by 3 bases, with 17 bases between the two germline ends. Germline V lookup: CDR1 SQVTM, CDR2 ANQGSEA. This CDR3 is CSVGDIRDDYGYTF. DNA for the CDR3: TGCAGCGTGGGGGACATCCGTGACGACTATGGCTACACCTTC.

This chain links TRBV28 with TRBJ1-2; 7 nucleotides match TRBD1. Per the germline V gene, CDR1 is MDHEN and CDR2 is SYDVKM. V lost 6 bases, J lost 5 bases, and 6 bases stayed unmatched. This CDR3 is built from 13 residues. The CDR3 nucleotides are TGTGCCAGCAGAAGACAGGGTTCTTATGGCTACACCTTC. Its translation: CASRRQGSYGYTF.

The chain employs TRBV9 and TRBJ2-2; no definite D call. The CDR3 extends over 13 amino acids. Germline loops: CDR1 SGDLS, CDR2 YYNGEE. V lost 0 bases to trimming and J lost 8 bases, with 8 bases between them. The CDR3 region has the DNA TGTGCCAGCAGCGTAGATGTCAGGGGGGAGCTGTTTTTT. The encoded protein is CASSVDVRGELFF.

A single count supports this clone. The CDR3 nucleotides are TGTGCCAGCACCAGAGCGGGGGATAGCAATCAGCCCCAGCATTTT. As protein: CASTRAGDSNQPQHF. V is TRBV2 and J is TRBJ1-5, with TRBD1 as a possible D gene (5 bases). V shed 7 bases and J shed 0 bases, with 13 bases lying between them. The CDR3 length is 15 residues. Germline V gene data show CDR1 as SNHLY and CDR2 as FYNNEI.